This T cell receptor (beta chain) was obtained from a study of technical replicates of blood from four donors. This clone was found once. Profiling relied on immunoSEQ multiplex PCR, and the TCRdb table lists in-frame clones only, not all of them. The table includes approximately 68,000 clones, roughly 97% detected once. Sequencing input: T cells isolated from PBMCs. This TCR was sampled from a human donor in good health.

The CDR3 region is CASSRLAGDYEQYF. CDR3 nucleotide sequence: TGTGCCAGCAGCCGACTAGCGGGAGACTACGAGCAGTACTTC. The chain joins TRBV5-6 to TRBJ2-7; 12 bases match TRBD2. This CDR3 region has 14 residues. Trimming cost V 4 bases and J 3 bases; bases outside gene matches: 2. From germline, CDR1 is SGHDT and CDR2 YYEEEE.